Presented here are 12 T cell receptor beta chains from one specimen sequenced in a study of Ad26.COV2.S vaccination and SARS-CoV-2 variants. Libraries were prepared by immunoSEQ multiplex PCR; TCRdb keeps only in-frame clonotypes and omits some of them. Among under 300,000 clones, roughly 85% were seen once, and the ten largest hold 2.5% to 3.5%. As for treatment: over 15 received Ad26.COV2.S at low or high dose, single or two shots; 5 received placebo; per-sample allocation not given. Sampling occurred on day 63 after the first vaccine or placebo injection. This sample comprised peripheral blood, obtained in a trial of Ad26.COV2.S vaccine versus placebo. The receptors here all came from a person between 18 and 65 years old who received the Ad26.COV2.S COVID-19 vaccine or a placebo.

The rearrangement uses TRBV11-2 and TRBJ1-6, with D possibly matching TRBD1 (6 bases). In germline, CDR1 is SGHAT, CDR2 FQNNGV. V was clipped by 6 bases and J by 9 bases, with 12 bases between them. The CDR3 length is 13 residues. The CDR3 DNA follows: TGTGCCAGCAGTCCTACAGGGAGTTCACCCCTCCACTTT. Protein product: CASSPTGSSPLHF.

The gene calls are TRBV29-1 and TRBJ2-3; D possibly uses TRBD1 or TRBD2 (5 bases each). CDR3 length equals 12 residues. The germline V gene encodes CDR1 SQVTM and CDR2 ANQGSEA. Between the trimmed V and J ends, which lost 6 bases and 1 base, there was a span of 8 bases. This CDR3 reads CSVGTRTDTQYF. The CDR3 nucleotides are TGCAGCGTCGGGACCCGCACAGATACGCAGTATTTT.

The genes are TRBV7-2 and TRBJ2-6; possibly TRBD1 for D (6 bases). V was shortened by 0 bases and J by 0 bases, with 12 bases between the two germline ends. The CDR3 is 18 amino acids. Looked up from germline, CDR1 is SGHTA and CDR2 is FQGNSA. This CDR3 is CASSLAIMGASGANVLTF. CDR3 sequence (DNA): TGTGCCAGCAGCTTAGCGATTATGGGGGCCTCTGGGGCCAACGTCCTGACTTTC.

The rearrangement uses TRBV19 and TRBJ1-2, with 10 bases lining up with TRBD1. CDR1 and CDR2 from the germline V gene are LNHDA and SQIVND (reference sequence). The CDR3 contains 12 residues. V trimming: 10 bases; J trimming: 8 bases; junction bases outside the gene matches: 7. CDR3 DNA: TGTGCCATTTCGGACAGGGGGAAAGGCTACACCTTC. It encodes CAISDRGKGYTF.

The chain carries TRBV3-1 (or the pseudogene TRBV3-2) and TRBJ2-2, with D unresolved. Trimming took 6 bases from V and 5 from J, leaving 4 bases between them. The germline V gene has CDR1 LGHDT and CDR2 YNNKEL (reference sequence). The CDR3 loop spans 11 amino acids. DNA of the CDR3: TGTGCCAGCAGTCAGACCGGGGAGCTGTTTTTT. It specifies CASSQTGELFF.

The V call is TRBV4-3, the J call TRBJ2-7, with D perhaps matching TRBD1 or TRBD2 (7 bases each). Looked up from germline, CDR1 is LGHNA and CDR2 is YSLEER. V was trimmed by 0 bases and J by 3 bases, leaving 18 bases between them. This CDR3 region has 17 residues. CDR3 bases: TGCGCCAGCAGCCAAGACGCGGGGGACAGAGAGCGCTACGAGCAGTACTTC. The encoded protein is CASSQDAGDRERYEQYF.

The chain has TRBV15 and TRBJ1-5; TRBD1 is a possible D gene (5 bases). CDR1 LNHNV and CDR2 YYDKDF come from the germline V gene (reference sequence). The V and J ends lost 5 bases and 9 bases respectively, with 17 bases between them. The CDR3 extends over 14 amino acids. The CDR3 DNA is TGTGCCACCAGCTTCCAGACGGGGGGTTCGCCCCAGCATTTT. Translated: CATSFQTGGSPQHF.

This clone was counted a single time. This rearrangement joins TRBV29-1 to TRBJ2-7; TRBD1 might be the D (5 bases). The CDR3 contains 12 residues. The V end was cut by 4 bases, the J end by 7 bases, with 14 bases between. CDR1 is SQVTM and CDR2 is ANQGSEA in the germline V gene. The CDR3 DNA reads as TGCAGCGTTGTCAGCAGGGTAGGGGAGCAGTACGTC. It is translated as CSVVSRVGEQYV.

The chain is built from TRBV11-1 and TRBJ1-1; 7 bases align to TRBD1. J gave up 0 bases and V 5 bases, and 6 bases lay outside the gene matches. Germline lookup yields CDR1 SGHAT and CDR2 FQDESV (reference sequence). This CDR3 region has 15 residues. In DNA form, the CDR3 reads TGTGCCAGCAGCCTTTCGGACAGGATGAACACTGAAGCTTTCTTT. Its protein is CASSLSDRMNTEAFF. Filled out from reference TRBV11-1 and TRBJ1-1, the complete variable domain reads EAEVAQSPRYKITEKSQAVAFWCDPISGHATLYWYRQILGQGPELLVQFQDESVVDDSQLPKDRFSAERLKGVDSTLKIQPAELGDSAMYLCASSLSDRMNTEAFFGQGTRLTVV.

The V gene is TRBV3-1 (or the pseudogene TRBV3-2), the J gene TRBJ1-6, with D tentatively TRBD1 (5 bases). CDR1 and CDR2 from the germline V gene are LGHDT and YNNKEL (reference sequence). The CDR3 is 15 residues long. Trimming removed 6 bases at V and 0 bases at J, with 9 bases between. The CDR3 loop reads CASSLRDSYNSPLHF. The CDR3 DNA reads TGTGCCAGCAGTCTCAGGGACTCCTATAATTCACCCCTCCACTTT.

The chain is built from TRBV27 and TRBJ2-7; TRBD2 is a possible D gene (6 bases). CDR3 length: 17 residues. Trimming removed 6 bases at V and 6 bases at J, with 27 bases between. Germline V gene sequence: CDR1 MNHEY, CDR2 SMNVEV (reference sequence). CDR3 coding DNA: TGTGCCAGCAGGAGGGCGCTCGGACCGACTAGTCCCTCCGAGCAGTACTTC. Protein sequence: CASRRALGPTSPSEQYF.

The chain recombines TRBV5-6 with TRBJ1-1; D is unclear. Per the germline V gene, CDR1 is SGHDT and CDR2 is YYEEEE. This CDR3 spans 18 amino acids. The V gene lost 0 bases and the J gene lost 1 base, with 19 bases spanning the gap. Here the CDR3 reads CASSLAPQEMDGNTEAFF. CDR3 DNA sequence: TGTGCCAGCAGCTTGGCTCCCCAGGAGATGGATGGGAACACTGAAGCTTTCTTT. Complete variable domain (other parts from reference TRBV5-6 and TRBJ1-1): DAGVTQSPTHLIKTRGQQVTLRCSPKSGHDTVSWYQQALGQGPQFIFQYYEEEERQRGNFPDRFSGHQFPNYSSELNVNALLLGDSALYLCASSLAPQEMDGNTEAFFGQGTRLTVV.